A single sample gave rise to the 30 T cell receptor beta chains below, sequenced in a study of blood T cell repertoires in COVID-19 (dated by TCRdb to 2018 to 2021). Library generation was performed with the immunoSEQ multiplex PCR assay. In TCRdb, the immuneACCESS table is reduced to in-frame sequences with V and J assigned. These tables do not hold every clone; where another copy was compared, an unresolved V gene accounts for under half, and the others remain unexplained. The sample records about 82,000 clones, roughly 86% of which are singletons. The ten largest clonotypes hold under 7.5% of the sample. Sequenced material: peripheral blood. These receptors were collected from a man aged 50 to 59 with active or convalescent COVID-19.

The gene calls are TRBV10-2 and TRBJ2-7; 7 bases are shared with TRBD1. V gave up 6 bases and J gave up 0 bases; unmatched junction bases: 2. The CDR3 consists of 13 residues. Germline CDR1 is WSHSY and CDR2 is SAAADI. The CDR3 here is CASRTGSSYEQYF. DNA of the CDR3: TGCGCCAGCAGGACAGGGAGCTCCTACGAGCAGTACTTC.

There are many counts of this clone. Here the CDR3 DNA reads TGTGCCAGCAGCTCCGCCGGGGGAGGCTATGGCTACACCTTC. Translating it yields CASSSAGGGYGYTF. The rearrangement joins TRBV7-9 to TRBJ1-2; TRBD1 might be the D (5 bases). This CDR3 region has 14 residues. Per the germline V gene, CDR1 is SEHNR and CDR2 is FQNEAQ (reference sequence). Between the trimmed V and J ends, which lost 4 bases and 4 bases, there was a span of 13 bases.

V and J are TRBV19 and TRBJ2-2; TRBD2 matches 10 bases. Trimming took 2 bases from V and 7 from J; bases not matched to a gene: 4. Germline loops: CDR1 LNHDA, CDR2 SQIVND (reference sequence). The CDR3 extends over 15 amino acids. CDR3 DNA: TGTGCCAGTAGTATACTAGCGGGGGCCGGCGGGGAGCTGTTTTTT. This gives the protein CASSILAGAGGELFF.

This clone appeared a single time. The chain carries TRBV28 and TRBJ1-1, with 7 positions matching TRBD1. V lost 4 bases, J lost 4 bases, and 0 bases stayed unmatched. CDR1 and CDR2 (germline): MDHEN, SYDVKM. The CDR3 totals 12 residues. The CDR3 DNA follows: TGTGCCAGCAGTTCAGGGGGCACTGAAGCTTTCTTT. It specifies CASSSGGTEAFF. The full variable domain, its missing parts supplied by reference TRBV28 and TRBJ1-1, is DVKVTQSSRYLVKRTGEKVFLECVQDMDHENMFWYRQDPGLGLRLIYFSYDVKMKEKGDIPEGYSVSREKKERFSLILESASTNQTSMYLCASSSGGTEAFFGQGTRLTVV.

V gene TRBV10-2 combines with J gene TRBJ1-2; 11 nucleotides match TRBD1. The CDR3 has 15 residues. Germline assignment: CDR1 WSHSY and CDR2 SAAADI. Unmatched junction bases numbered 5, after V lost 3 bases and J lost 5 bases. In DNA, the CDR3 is TGCGCCAGCAGTGATGGACAGGGGGCGGGGTATGGCTACACCTTC. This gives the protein CASSDGQGAGYGYTF.

The CDR3 is CASRGQGMNTEAFF. CDR3 nucleotide sequence: TGTGCCAGCAGAGGACAGGGGATGAACACTGAAGCTTTCTTT. V and J are TRBV6-5 and TRBJ1-1, with 9 bases fitting TRBD1. J gave up 0 bases and V 6 bases, and 2 bases lay outside the gene matches. This CDR3 has 14 residues. The germline V gene has CDR1 MNHEY and CDR2 SVGAGI.

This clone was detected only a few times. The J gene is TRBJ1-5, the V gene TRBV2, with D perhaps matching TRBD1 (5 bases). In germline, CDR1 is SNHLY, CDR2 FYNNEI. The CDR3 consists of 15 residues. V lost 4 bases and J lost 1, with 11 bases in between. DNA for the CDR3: TGTGCCAGCAGTGTGGGAGGGGTGAGCAATCAGCCCCAGCATTTT. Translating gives CASSVGGVSNQPQHF.

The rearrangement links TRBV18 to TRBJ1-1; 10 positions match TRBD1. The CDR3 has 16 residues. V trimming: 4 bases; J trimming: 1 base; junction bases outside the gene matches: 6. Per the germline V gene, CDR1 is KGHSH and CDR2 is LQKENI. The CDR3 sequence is CASSRTGGDSNTEAFF. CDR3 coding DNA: TGTGCCAGCTCACGGACAGGGGGTGATTCGAACACTGAAGCTTTCTTT.

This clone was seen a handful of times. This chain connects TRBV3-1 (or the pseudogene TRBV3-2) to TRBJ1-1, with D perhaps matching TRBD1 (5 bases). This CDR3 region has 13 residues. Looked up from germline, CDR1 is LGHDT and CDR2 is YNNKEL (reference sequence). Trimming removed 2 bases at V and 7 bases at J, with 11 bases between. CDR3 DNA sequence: TGTGCCAGCAGCCAAATTAGTCAGGGTGAAGCTTTCTTT. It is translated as CASSQISQGEAFF.

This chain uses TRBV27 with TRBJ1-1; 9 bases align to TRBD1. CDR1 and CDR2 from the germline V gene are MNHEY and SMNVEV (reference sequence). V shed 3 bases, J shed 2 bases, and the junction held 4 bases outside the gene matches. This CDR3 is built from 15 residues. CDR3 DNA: TGTGCCAGCAGTTTCGGGACAGGGCTTAACACTGAAGCTTTCTTT. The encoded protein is CASSFGTGLNTEAFF.

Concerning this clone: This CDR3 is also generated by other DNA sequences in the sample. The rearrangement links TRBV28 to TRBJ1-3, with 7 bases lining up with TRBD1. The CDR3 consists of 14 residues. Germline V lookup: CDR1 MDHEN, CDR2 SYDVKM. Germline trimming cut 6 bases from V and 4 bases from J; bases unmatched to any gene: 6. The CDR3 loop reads CASRKTGSGNTIYF. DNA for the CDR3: TGTGCCAGCAGGAAGACAGGGTCCGGAAACACCATATATTTT.

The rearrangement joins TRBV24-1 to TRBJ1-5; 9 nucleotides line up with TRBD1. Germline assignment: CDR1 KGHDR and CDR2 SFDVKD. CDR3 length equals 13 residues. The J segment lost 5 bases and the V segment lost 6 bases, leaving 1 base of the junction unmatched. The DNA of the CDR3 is TGTGCCACCAGTCGGACAGGGGATCAGCCCCAGCATTTT. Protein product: CATSRTGDQPQHF.

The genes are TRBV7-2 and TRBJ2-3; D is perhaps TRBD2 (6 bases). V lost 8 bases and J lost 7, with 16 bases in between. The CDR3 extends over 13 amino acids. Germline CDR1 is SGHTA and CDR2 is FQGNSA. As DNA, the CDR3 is TGTGCCAGCGGGGGGAGTCAAGGGAATACGCAGTATTTT. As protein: CASGGSQGNTQYF.

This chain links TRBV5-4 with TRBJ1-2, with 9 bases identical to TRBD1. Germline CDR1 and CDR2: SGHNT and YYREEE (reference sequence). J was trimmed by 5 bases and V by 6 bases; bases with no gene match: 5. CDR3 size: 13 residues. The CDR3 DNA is TGTGCCAGCAACTTAGGGACAGGGTATGGCTACACCTTC. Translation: CASNLGTGYGYTF.

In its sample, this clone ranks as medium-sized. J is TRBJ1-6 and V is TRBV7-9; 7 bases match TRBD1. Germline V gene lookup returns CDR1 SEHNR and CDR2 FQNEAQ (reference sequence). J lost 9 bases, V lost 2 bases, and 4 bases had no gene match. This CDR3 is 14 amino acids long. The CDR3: CASSLQEGASPLHF. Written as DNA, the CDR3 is TGTGCCAGCAGCTTACAAGAGGGGGCTTCACCCCTCCACTTT.

The CDR3 DNA sequence: TGTGCCAGCAGGCCGGGACTAGCGGGGGGCCACAATGAGCAGTTCTTC. Translating gives CASRPGLAGGHNEQFF. The chain uses TRBV6-4 and TRBJ2-1; 15 bases align to TRBD2. This CDR3 contains 16 residues. The germline gives CDR1 MRHNA, CDR2 SNTAGT. J was trimmed by 5 bases and V by 6 bases; bases with no gene match: 5.

CDR3 protein: CASKKYVVDEKLFF. The CDR3 DNA reads TGTGCCAGCAAAAAATATGTCGTTGATGAAAAACTGTTTTTT. This chain connects TRBV28 to TRBJ1-4, with D unclear. The CDR3 has 14 amino acids. Trimming left V 7 bases short and J 6 bases short, with 15 bases between. Germline CDR1 MDHEN, CDR2 SYDVKM.

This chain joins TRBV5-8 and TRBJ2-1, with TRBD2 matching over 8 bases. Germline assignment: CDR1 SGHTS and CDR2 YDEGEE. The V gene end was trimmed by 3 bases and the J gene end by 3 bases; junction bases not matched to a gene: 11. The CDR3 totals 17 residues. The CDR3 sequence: CASSSPGLVGGYNEQFF. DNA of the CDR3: TGTGCCAGCAGCTCTCCGGGACTAGTAGGAGGCTACAATGAGCAGTTCTTC.

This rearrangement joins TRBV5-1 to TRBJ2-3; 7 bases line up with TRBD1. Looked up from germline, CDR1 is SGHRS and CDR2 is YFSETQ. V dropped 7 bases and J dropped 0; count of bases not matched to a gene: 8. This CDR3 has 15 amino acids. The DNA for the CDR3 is TGCGCCAGCTTTCCCCGGGGACAGAGCACAGATACGCAGTATTTT. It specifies CASFPRGQSTDTQYF.

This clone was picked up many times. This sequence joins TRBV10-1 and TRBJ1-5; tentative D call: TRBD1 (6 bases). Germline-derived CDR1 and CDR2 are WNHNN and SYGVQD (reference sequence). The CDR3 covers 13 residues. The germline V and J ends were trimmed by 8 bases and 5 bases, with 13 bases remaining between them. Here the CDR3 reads CASGFRTDQPQHF. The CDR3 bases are TGCGCCAGCGGATTTCGGACAGATCAGCCCCAGCATTTT.

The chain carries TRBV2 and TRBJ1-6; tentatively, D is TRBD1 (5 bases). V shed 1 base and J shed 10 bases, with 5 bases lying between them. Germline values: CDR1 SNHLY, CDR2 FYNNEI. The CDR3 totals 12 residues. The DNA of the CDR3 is TGTGCCAGCAGTGAAGAGGGGTCACCCCTCCACTTT. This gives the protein CASSEEGSPLHF. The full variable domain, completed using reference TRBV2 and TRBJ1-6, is EPEVTQTPSHQVTQMGQEVILRCVPISNHLYFYWYRQILGQKVEFLVSFYNNEISEKSEIFDDQFSVERPDGSNFTLKIRSTKLEDSAMYFCASSEEGSPLHFGNGTRLTVT.

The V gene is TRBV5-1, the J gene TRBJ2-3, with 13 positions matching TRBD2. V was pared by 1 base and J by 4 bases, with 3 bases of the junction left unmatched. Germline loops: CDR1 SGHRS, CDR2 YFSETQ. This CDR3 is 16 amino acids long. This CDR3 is CASSLLLAGGSDTQYF. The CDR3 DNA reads TGCGCCAGCAGCTTGCTACTAGCGGGGGGGTCAGATACGCAGTATTTT.

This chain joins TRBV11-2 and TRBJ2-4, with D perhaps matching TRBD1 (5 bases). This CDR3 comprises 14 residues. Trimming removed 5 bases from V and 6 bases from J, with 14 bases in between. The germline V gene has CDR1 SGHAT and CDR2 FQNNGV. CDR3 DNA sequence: TGTGCCAGCAGCCAGGGCCTTTCCGGAAACATTCAGTACTTC. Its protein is CASSQGLSGNIQYF.

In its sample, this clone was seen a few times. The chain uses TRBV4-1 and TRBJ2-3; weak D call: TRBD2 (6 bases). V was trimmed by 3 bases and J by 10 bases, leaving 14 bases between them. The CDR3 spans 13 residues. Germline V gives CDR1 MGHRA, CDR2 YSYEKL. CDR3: CASSHRPGEAQYF. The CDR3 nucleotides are TGCGCCAGCAGCCACCGTCCTGGGGAGGCGCAGTATTTT.

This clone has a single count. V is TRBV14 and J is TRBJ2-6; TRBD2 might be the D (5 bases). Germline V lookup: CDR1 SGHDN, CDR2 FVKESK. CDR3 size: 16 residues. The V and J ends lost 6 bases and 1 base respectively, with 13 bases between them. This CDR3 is CASSAGLLSGANVLTF. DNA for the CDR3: TGTGCCAGCAGTGCGGGTCTGCTTTCTGGGGCCAACGTCCTGACTTTC.

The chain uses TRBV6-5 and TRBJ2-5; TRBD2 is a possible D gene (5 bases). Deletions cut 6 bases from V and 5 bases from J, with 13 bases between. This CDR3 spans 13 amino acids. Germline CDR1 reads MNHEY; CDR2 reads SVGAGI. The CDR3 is CASRRTFGETQYF. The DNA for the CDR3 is TGTGCCAGCAGAAGGACTTTCGGGGAGACCCAGTACTTC.

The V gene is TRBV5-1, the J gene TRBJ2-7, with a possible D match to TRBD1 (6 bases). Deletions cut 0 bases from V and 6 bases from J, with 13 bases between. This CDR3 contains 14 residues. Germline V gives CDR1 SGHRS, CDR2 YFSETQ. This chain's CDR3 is CASSLAVQGGEQYF. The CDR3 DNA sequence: TGCGCCAGCAGCTTGGCTGTACAGGGCGGCGAGCAGTACTTC. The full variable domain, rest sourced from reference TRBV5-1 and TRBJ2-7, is KAGVTQTPRYLIKTRGQQVTLSCSPISGHRSVSWYQQTPGQGLQFLFEYFSETQRNKGNFPGRFSGRQFSNSRSEMNVSTLELGDSALYLCASSLAVQGGEQYFGPGTRLTVT.

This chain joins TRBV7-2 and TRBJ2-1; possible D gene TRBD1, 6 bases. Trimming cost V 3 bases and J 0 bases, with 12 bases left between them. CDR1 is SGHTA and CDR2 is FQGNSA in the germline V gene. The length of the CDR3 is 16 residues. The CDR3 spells CASSFPDRSSYNEQFF. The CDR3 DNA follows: TGTGCCAGCAGCTTCCCCGACAGGTCCTCCTACAATGAGCAGTTCTTC.

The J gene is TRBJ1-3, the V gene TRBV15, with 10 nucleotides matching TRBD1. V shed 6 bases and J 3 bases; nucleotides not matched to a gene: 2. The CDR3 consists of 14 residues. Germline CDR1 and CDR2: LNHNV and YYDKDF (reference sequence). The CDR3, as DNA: TGTGCCACCAGGACAGGGGGCGGTGGAAACACCATATATTTT. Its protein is CATRTGGGGNTIYF.

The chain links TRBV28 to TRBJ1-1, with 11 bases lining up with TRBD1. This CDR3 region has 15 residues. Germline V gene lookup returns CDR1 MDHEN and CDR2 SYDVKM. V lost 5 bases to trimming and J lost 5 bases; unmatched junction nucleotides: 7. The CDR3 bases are TGTGCCAGCAGTACTAGGACAGGGGGCTTGACTGAAGCTTTCTTT. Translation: CASSTRTGGLTEAFF.